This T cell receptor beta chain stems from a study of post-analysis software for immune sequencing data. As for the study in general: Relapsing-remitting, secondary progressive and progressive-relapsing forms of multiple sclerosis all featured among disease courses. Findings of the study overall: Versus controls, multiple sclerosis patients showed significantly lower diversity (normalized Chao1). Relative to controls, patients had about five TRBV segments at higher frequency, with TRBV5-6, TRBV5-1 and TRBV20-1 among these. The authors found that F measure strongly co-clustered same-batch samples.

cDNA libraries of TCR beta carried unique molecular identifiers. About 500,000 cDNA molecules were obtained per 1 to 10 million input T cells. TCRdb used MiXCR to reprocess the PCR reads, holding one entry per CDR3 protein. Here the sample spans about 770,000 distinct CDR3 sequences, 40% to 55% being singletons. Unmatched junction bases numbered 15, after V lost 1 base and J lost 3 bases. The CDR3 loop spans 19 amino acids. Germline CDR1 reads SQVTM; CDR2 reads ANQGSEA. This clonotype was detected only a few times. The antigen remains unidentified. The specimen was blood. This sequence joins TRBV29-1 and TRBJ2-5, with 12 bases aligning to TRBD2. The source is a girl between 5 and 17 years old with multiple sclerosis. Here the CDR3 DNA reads TGCAGCGTTGAAGGGCCGCCTAGCGGGAGGGCCTGGGGGAAAGAGACCCAGTACTTC. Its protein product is CSVEGPPSGRAWGKETQYF.